Listed below are T cell receptor beta chains from one sample, sequenced in a study of blood T cells in healthy people across ages. TCRdb re-analysed the 5' RACE reads in MiXCR, keeping a single row per CDR3 protein. This table has about 1.4 million distinct CDR3 sequences, 59% appearing once. The specimen was blood. The receptors were gathered from a man aged 18 to 30 in good health. Each CDR3 is given with its conserved first and last residue. D genes are given only for firm matches. Where a row states a size, it is once, few, many or the class of an expanded clone; other rows omit it.

D gene: TRBD2; V gene: TRBV19; J gene: TRBJ2-5; clone size: NA; CDR3 DNA: TGTGCCAGTAGTATGGGACTAGCGGAGCAGTACTTC; CDR3 protein: CASSMGLAEQYF
D gene: TRBD1; V gene: TRBV27; J gene: TRBJ2-3; clone size: NA; CDR3 DNA: TGTGCCAGCAGCGGACAGGGGCTTAAATCAGATACGCAGTATTTT; CDR3 protein: CASSGQGLKSDTQYF
D gene: NA; V gene: TRBV5-4; J gene: TRBJ1-1; clone size: NA; CDR3 DNA: TGTGCCAGCAGCTTTGGTGGGACCTATAACACTGAAGCTTTCTTT; CDR3 protein: CASSFGGTYNTEAFF
D gene: TRBD1; V gene: TRBV28; J gene: TRBJ2-7; clone size: few; CDR3 DNA: TGTGCCAGCAGGCCATGGGGACAGGGTACTAACGAGCAGTACTTC; CDR3 protein: CASRPWGQGTNEQYF
D gene: NA; V gene: TRBV19; J gene: TRBJ1-1; clone size: NA; CDR3 DNA: TGTGCCAGTAGACCCAGTGAGGGGCTGGTGAACACTGAAGCTTTCTTT; CDR3 protein: CASRPSEGLVNTEAFF
D gene: NA; V gene: TRBV5-1; J gene: TRBJ1-2; clone size: NA; CDR3 DNA: TGCGCCAGCAGCTTCAACTACTATGGCTACACCTTC; CDR3 protein: CASSFNYYGYTF
D gene: TRBD1; V gene: TRBV4-3; J gene: TRBJ1-2; clone size: few; CDR3 DNA: TGCGCCAGCACTACAACTACCCAGGGGGGCTATGGCTACACCTTC; CDR3 protein: CASTTTTQGGYGYTF
D gene: NA; V gene: TRBV7-2; J gene: TRBJ1-1; clone size: once; CDR3 DNA: TGTGCCAGCAGCTTAGCGTCCCAGAACACTGAAGCTTTCTTT; CDR3 protein: CASSLASQNTEAFF
D gene: NA; V gene: TRBV7-9; J gene: TRBJ1-2; clone size: few; CDR3 DNA: TGTGCCAGCAGTCCGGAGGGACCGTATGGCTACACCTTC; CDR3 protein: CASSPEGPYGYTF
D gene: TRBD2; V gene: TRBV11-2; J gene: TRBJ2-3; clone size: NA; CDR3 DNA: TGTGCCAGCAGTAAACTAGCGGGAGACAAAGGAGATACGCAGTATTTT; CDR3 protein: CASSKLAGDKGDTQYF
D gene: NA; V gene: TRBV29-1; J gene: TRBJ2-1; clone size: few; CDR3 DNA: TGCAGCGTTGACCCAGGGCCCCCCTACAATGAGCAGTTCTTC; CDR3 protein: CSVDPGPPYNEQFF
D gene: NA; V gene: TRBV7-2; J gene: TRBJ1-6; clone size: NA; CDR3 DNA: TGTGCCAGCAGCTTAGAACAGGCAGGGAATTCACCCCTCCACTTT; CDR3 protein: CASSLEQAGNSPLHF
D gene: NA; V gene: TRBV14; J gene: TRBJ1-2; clone size: NA; CDR3 DNA: TGTGCCAGCAGCCGACTTAGTCTGTATGGCTACACCTTC; CDR3 protein: CASSRLSLYGYTF
D gene: NA; V gene: TRBV12-3/TRBV12-4; J gene: TRBJ1-2; clone size: NA; CDR3 DNA: TGTGCCAGCAGTTTAGTTACGGGGGCGGATGGCTACACCTTC; CDR3 protein: CASSLVTGADGYTF
D gene: NA; V gene: TRBV4-1; J gene: TRBJ1-1; clone size: NA; CDR3 DNA: TGCGCCAGCAGCCAAGAGGCAGGTGACAGCTTGAACACTGAAGCTTTCTTT; CDR3 protein: CASSQEAGDSLNTEAFF
D gene: TRBD1; V gene: TRBV20-1; J gene: TRBJ2-1; clone size: NA; CDR3 DNA: TGCAGTGCTAGCGCCGGGACAGGGGCTCGCAATGAGCAGTTCTTC; CDR3 protein: CSASAGTGARNEQFF
D gene: TRBD1; V gene: TRBV27; J gene: TRBJ1-2; clone size: NA; CDR3 DNA: TGTGCCAGCAGTTTAAGGGCAGGGGGGACGTCAGGCTACACCTTC; CDR3 protein: CASSLRAGGTSGYTF
D gene: NA; V gene: TRBV4-3; J gene: TRBJ1-4; clone size: NA; CDR3 DNA: TGCGCCAGCAGCCAAGATCTGAGAAATGAAAAACTGTTTTTT; CDR3 protein: CASSQDLRNEKLFF
D gene: TRBD2; V gene: TRBV20-1; J gene: TRBJ2-1; clone size: once; CDR3 DNA: TGCAGTGCTAGTGACGACAGAAGAGTAGCGGGAGCTTTCTACAATGAGCAGTTCTTC; CDR3 protein: CSASDDRRVAGAFYNEQFF
D gene: NA; V gene: TRBV4-1; J gene: TRBJ1-2; clone size: NA; CDR3 DNA: TGCGCCAGCAGCCCCCCCCTTTCGTTCGGCTACACCTTC; CDR3 protein: CASSPPLSFGYTF
D gene: NA; V gene: TRBV7-2; J gene: TRBJ2-7; clone size: few; CDR3 DNA: TGTGCCAGCAGCTTAGAGGGCTCAACCTACGAGCAGTACTTC; CDR3 protein: CASSLEGSTYEQYF
D gene: NA; V gene: TRBV6-1; J gene: TRBJ1-2; clone size: NA; CDR3 DNA: TGTGCCAGCAGAGAGGACCGTTTCTATGGCTACACCTTC; CDR3 protein: CASREDRFYGYTF
D gene: NA; V gene: TRBV20-1; J gene: TRBJ1-2; clone size: NA; CDR3 DNA: TGCAGTGCTAGGGGGAGGGCTGGCTACACCTTC; CDR3 protein: CSARGRAGYTF
D gene: NA; V gene: TRBV6-6; J gene: TRBJ2-5; clone size: NA; CDR3 DNA: TGTGCCAGCAGTTACGTCCCCGAGGAAGCTGGAGAGACCCAGTACTTC; CDR3 protein: CASSYVPEEAGETQYF
D gene: NA; V gene: TRBV18; J gene: TRBJ1-1; clone size: NA; CDR3 DNA: TGTGCCAGCTCACCAGCAGGGGAGACTGAAGCTTTCTTT; CDR3 protein: CASSPAGETEAFF
D gene: NA; V gene: TRBV6-5; J gene: TRBJ1-6; clone size: few; CDR3 DNA: TGTGCCAGCAGGGATGTAAATTCACCCCTCCACTTT; CDR3 protein: CASRDVNSPLHF
D gene: NA; V gene: TRBV12-3/TRBV12-4; J gene: TRBJ2-1; clone size: NA; CDR3 DNA: TGTGCCAGCAGTTTATATTGGAGCTCCTACAATGAGCAGTTCTTC; CDR3 protein: CASSLYWSSYNEQFF
D gene: NA; V gene: TRBV7-9; J gene: TRBJ2-4; clone size: few; CDR3 DNA: TGTGCCAGCAGCTTAGGCCCGAGGGGCATTCAGTACTTC; CDR3 protein: CASSLGPRGIQYF
D gene: NA; V gene: TRBV12-3/TRBV12-4; J gene: TRBJ2-1; clone size: few; CDR3 DNA: TGTGCCAGCACCTCACTAGGAGTAAACAATGAGCAGTTCTTC; CDR3 protein: CASTSLGVNNEQFF
D gene: TRBD2; V gene: TRBV6-8; J gene: TRBJ2-3; clone size: NA; CDR3 DNA: TGTGCCAGCAGTCTCGGTAAAACTAGCGAGAGCACAGATACGCAGTATTTT; CDR3 protein: CASSLGKTSESTDTQYF
D gene: NA; V gene: TRBV9; J gene: TRBJ2-3; clone size: NA; CDR3 DNA: TGTGCCAGCAGCGTAGTCAACGGAATAGGCACAGATACGCAGTATTTT; CDR3 protein: CASSVVNGIGTDTQYF
D gene: NA; V gene: TRBV2; J gene: TRBJ2-7; clone size: NA; CDR3 DNA: TGTGCCAGCAGGGACCAGGGGAGTCTACGATCCTACGAGCAGTACTTC; CDR3 protein: CASRDQGSLRSYEQYF
D gene: NA; V gene: TRBV18; J gene: TRBJ2-3; clone size: NA; CDR3 DNA: TGTGCCAGCTCACCCTCCGGGGGGCCAAGCACAGATACGCAGTATTTT; CDR3 protein: CASSPSGGPSTDTQYF
D gene: TRBD2; V gene: TRBV4-2; J gene: TRBJ2-5; clone size: NA; CDR3 DNA: TGTGCCAGCAGCAAAGCGGGGAGTCAAGAGACCCAGTACTTC; CDR3 protein: CASSKAGSQETQYF
D gene: NA; V gene: TRBV7-9; J gene: TRBJ1-2; clone size: NA; CDR3 DNA: TGTGCCAGCAGCTGGGCAGTCCCACATGGCTACACCTTC; CDR3 protein: CASSWAVPHGYTF
D gene: NA; V gene: TRBV6-1; J gene: TRBJ2-7; clone size: NA; CDR3 DNA: TGTGCCAGCAGTGGTCAGGGAGTAAGGTACGAGCAGTACTTC; CDR3 protein: CASSGQGVRYEQYF
D gene: TRBD2; V gene: TRBV4-1; J gene: TRBJ2-5; clone size: NA; CDR3 DNA: TGCGCCAGCAGCACGCAAGCGGGAGCGGAGACCCAGTACTTC; CDR3 protein: CASSTQAGAETQYF
D gene: TRBD2; V gene: TRBV4-3; J gene: TRBJ2-7; clone size: once; CDR3 DNA: TGCGCCAGCAGCCAAGTAGCGGGGGGGCAGTACGAGCAGTACTTC; CDR3 protein: CASSQVAGGQYEQYF
D gene: TRBD1; V gene: TRBV28; J gene: TRBJ1-6; clone size: NA; CDR3 DNA: TGTGCCAGCCTGACAGGGAATAATTCACCCCTCCACTTT; CDR3 protein: CASLTGNNSPLHF
D gene: TRBD1; V gene: TRBV20-1; J gene: TRBJ2-7; clone size: NA; CDR3 DNA: TGCAGTGCGGAACCCGGGACAGGGGGGGACGAGCAGTACTTC; CDR3 protein: CSAEPGTGGDEQYF
D gene: NA; V gene: TRBV5-1; J gene: TRBJ2-7; clone size: few; CDR3 DNA: TGCGCCAGCAGCTTGGAGGGAGTCTCCTCCTACGAGCAGTACTTC; CDR3 protein: CASSLEGVSSYEQYF
D gene: TRBD1; V gene: TRBV6-1; J gene: TRBJ2-4; clone size: NA; CDR3 DNA: TGTGCCAGCAGTGAAGGGCGGACAGGGGTAGCCAAAAACATTCAGTACTTC; CDR3 protein: CASSEGRTGVAKNIQYF
D gene: TRBD1; V gene: TRBV29-1; J gene: TRBJ2-2; clone size: few; CDR3 DNA: TGCAGCGTGATGGGACAGGGTCACACCGGGGAGCTGTTTTTT; CDR3 protein: CSVMGQGHTGELFF
D gene: NA; V gene: TRBV29-1; J gene: TRBJ2-7; clone size: NA; CDR3 DNA: TGCAGCGTTGATGGCGGGACAACGACCTACGAGCAGTACTTC; CDR3 protein: CSVDGGTTTYEQYF
D gene: NA; V gene: TRBV3-1; J gene: TRBJ1-1; clone size: NA; CDR3 DNA: TGTGCCAGCAGCCTCACGGACGGGTCCACTGAAGCTTTCTTT; CDR3 protein: CASSLTDGSTEAFF